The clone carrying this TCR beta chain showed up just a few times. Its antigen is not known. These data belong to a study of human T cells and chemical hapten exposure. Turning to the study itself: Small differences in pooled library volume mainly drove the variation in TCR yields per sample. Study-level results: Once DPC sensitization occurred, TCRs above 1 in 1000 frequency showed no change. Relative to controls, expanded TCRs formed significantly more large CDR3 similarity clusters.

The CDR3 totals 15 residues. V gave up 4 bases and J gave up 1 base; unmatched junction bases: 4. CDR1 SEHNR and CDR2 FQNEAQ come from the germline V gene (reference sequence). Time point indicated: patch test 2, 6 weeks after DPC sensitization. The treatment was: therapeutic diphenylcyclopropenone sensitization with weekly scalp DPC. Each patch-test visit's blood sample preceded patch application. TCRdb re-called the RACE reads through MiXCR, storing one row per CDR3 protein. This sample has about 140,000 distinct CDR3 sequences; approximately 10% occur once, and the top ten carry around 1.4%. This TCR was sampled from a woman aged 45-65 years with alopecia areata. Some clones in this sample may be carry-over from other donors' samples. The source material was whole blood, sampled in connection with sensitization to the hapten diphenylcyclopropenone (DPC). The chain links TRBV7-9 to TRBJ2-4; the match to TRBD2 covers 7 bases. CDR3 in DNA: TGTGCCAGCAGCTCTGAGGGAGGGGCCAAAAACATTCAGTACTTC. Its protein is CASSSEGGAKNIQYF.